The 21 T cell receptor beta chains reported below all come from one sample, sequenced in a study of blood T cell repertoires in COVID-19. Repertoires were generated with immunoSEQ multiplex PCR, while TCRdb's copy carries only in-frame clones and drops some. The sample has approximately 100,000 clones, more than 65% seen once. The sample comprised peripheral blood. All receptors come from a man between 60 and 75 years old with acute or convalescent COVID-19.

This sequence joins TRBV19 and TRBJ1-5; 7 bases match TRBD1. Germline V gives CDR1 LNHDA, CDR2 SQIVND (reference sequence). This CDR3 has 16 residues. V lost 1 base to trimming and J lost 5 bases; unmatched junction nucleotides: 8. The CDR3 loop reads CASSIVRTGVYQPQHF. For the CDR3, the DNA is TGTGCCAGTAGTATAGTTAGAACAGGGGTTTATCAGCCCCAGCATTTT. Based on the CDR3 plus reference TRBV19 and TRBJ1-5, the full variable domain is DGGITQSPKYLFRKEGQNVTLSCEQNLNHDAMYWYRQDPGQGLRLIYYSQIVNDFQKGDIAEGYSVSREKKESFPLTVTSAQKNPTAFYLCASSIVRTGVYQPQHFGDGTRLSIL.

This clone was counted a single time. The genes are TRBV13 and TRBJ2-7; no firm D call. This CDR3 has 13 residues. The germline V gene encodes CDR1 PRHDT and CDR2 FYEKMQ (reference sequence). The germline V and J ends were trimmed by 2 bases and 4 bases, with 9 bases remaining between them. CDR3 residues: CASSLKLQYEQYF. The CDR3 nucleotides read TGTGCCAGCAGCTTAAAGTTACAGTACGAGCAGTACTTC.

V and J are TRBV3-1 (or the pseudogene TRBV3-2) and TRBJ2-7, with 7 bases identical to TRBD1. This CDR3 region has 16 residues. Trimming took 0 bases from V and 3 from J; bases not matched to a gene: 8. CDR1 and CDR2 from the germline V gene are LGHDT and YNNKEL (reference sequence). This chain's CDR3 is CASSQDLGTAVYEQYF. DNA of the CDR3: TGTGCCAGCAGCCAAGATCTTGGGACAGCGGTCTACGAGCAGTACTTC.

The chain joins TRBV18 to TRBJ1-2, with D possibly being TRBD1 (5 bases). The V gene's germline CDR1 is KGHSH and CDR2 LQKENI. Trimming removed 6 bases from V and 5 bases from J, with 19 bases in between. The CDR3 extends over 15 amino acids. CDR3 loop: CASSTTTVLQYGYTF. CDR3 DNA: TGTGCCAGCTCGACCACGACAGTACTTCAGTATGGCTACACCTTC.

V gene TRBV12-3 or TRBV12-4 combines with J gene TRBJ2-5; D unclear. CDR3 size: 13 residues. The V gene lost 4 bases and the J gene lost 0 bases, with 6 bases spanning the gap. CDR3 amino acids: CASSSGYQETQYF. DNA of the CDR3: TGTGCCAGCAGTTCCGGGTACCAAGAGACCCAGTACTTC.

V and J are TRBV28 and TRBJ2-1; 11 nucleotides line up with TRBD2. Germline values: CDR1 MDHEN, CDR2 SYDVKM. V was pared by 7 bases and J by 7 bases, with 9 bases of the junction left unmatched. The CDR3 extends over 15 amino acids. The CDR3 protein is CASTKLAGVYNEQFF. Written as DNA, the CDR3 is TGTGCCAGCACCAAACTAGCGGGAGTTTATAATGAGCAGTTCTTC. Full variable domain (outside the CDR3, taken from reference TRBV28 and TRBJ2-1): DVKVTQSSRYLVKRTGEKVFLECVQDMDHENMFWYRQDPGLGLRLIYFSYDVKMKEKGDIPEGYSVSREKKERFSLILESASTNQTSMYLCASTKLAGVYNEQFFGPGTRLTVL.

V usage is TRBV7-9 and J usage is TRBJ1-1, with D maybe TRBD1 (6 bases). Germline V gene data show CDR1 as SEHNR and CDR2 as FQNEAQ (reference sequence). V lost 3 bases, J lost 4 bases, and 15 bases lay in between. The CDR3 totals 15 residues. CDR3 nucleotides: TGTGCCAGCAGCTTGGGGGACACGCAGGGCACTGAAGCTTTCTTT. The encoded protein is CASSLGDTQGTEAFF.

This sequence joins TRBV4-3 and TRBJ2-3; perhaps TRBD1 as D (6 bases). Looked up from germline, CDR1 is LGHNA and CDR2 is YSLEER. The CDR3 length is 15 residues. V gave up 0 bases and J gave up 4 bases, with 11 bases separating them. The CDR3 bases are TGCGCCAGCAGCCAAGAAGGCAGGGGATCAGATACGCAGTATTTT. It specifies CASSQEGRGSDTQYF.

This clone was counted between two and nine times. The chain is built from TRBV19 and TRBJ2-1, with D possibly being TRBD2 (6 bases). CDR1 LNHDA and CDR2 SQIVND come from the germline V gene (reference sequence). V lost 2 bases to trimming and J lost 6 bases, with 17 bases between them. The length of the CDR3 is 16 residues. Here the CDR3 reads CASSITSGRRGNEQFF. The CDR3 nucleotides are TGTGCCAGTAGTATAACGAGCGGACGGCGGGGCAATGAGCAGTTCTTC. Complete variable domain (other parts from reference TRBV19 and TRBJ2-1): DGGITQSPKYLFRKEGQNVTLSCEQNLNHDAMYWYRQDPGQGLRLIYYSQIVNDFQKGDIAEGYSVSREKKESFPLTVTSAQKNPTAFYLCASSITSGRRGNEQFFGPGTRLTVL.

This sequence joins TRBV19 and TRBJ2-7, with TRBD2 matching over 9 bases. CDR1 is LNHDA, CDR2 SQIVND, per germline (reference sequence). This CDR3 region has 14 residues. J lost 3 bases, V lost 6 bases, and 6 bases had no gene match. The CDR3 sequence: CASRDSGGNYEQYF. The CDR3 DNA sequence: TGTGCCAGTAGAGATAGCGGGGGCAACTACGAGCAGTACTTC.

The V and J genes are TRBV2 and TRBJ1-2; tentatively, D is TRBD1 (6 bases). The CDR3 length is 13 residues. CDR1 and CDR2 from the germline V gene are SNHLY and FYNNEI. V lost 9 bases and J lost 4, with 15 bases in between. This CDR3 reads CASLLQGTYGYTF. In DNA, the CDR3 is TGTGCCAGTTTACTACAGGGTACCTATGGCTACACCTTC.

The chain links TRBV7-8 to TRBJ1-6; 10 bases agree with TRBD1. The junction had 6 bases not matched to a gene; V was cut back by 5 bases and J by 5 bases. Germline CDR1 SGHVS, CDR2 FQNEAQ. The CDR3 loop spans 16 amino acids. CDR3 sequence (DNA): TGTGCCAGCAGCGATAGACAGGGGGCCAATAATTCACCCCTCCACTTT. Protein sequence: CASSDRQGANNSPLHF.

V gene TRBV13 combines with J gene TRBJ1-1; the D gene is possibly TRBD1 (6 bases). Trimming removed 6 bases at V and 4 bases at J, with 9 bases between. Germline CDR1 is PRHDT and CDR2 is FYEKMQ (reference sequence). The CDR3 is made up of 12 amino acids. The CDR3 sequence is CASRQGTTEAFF. The CDR3 coding sequence is TGTGCCAGCAGGCAGGGGACCACTGAAGCTTTCTTT.

The chain couples TRBV28 to TRBJ2-2; maybe TRBD1 (6 bases). There are 13 residues in the CDR3. CDR1 is MDHEN and CDR2 is SYDVKM in the germline V gene. V was shortened by 5 bases and J by 4 bases, with 8 bases between the two germline ends. CDR3 in amino acids: CASSRGGTGELFF. Here the CDR3 DNA reads TGTGCCAGCAGTCGAGGGGGCACCGGGGAGCTGTTTTTT.

The V call is TRBV2, the J call TRBJ2-2; 7 positions agree with TRBD2. The trim removed 2 bases at V and 2 bases at J, leaving 8 bases unmatched. The CDR3 consists of 17 residues. Germline loops: CDR1 SNHLY, CDR2 FYNNEI. CDR3 DNA: TGTGCCAGCAGTGAACGTCGGCTAGCGGCTAACACCGGGGAGCTGTTTTTT. As protein: CASSERRLAANTGELFF.

The count of this clone is one. The chain is built from TRBV6-5 and TRBJ1-2, with D perhaps matching TRBD1 (6 bases). The CDR3 loop spans 13 amino acids. Trimming stripped 4 bases from V and 3 bases from J, with 9 bases between. In germline, CDR1 is MNHEY, CDR2 SVGAGI. The CDR3, as DNA: TGTGCCAGCAGTTGGCGACAGGACTATGGCTACACCTTC. This translates into CASSWRQDYGYTF.

The V gene is TRBV24-1, the J gene TRBJ2-1; a possible D gene is TRBD1 (5 bases). Germline V gene lookup returns CDR1 KGHDR and CDR2 SFDVKD. This CDR3 contains 14 residues. V was trimmed by 5 bases and J by 6 bases, leaving 13 bases between them. The CDR3 DNA reads as TGTGCCACCAGTGTGGCGACAGCCCTCAATGAGCAGTTCTTC. Translated, it gives CATSVATALNEQFF.

This chain joins TRBV5-4 and TRBJ2-2; no clear D gene. The CDR3 has 13 residues. Germline loops: CDR1 SGHNT, CDR2 YYREEE (reference sequence). V was pared by 4 bases and J by 7 bases, with 11 bases between. The CDR3 nucleotides are TGTGCCAGCAGCCTAGACCCGGGCGGGGAGCTGTTTTTT. Amino acids: CASSLDPGGELFF. The full variable domain, with the rest looked up from reference TRBV5-4 and TRBJ2-2, is ETGVTQSPTHLIKTRGQQVTLRCSSQSGHNTVSWYQQALGQGPQFIFQYYREEENGRGNFPPRFSGLQFPNYSSELNVNALELDDSALYLCASSLDPGGELFFGEGSRLTVL.

This CDR3 is CASSLDGGYNEQFF. CDR3 sequence (DNA): TGTGCCAGCAGTTTAGACGGGGGCTACAATGAGCAGTTCTTC. V is TRBV28 and J is TRBJ2-1, with a weak D call TRBD2 (6 bases). The germline V and J ends were trimmed by 2 bases and 3 bases, with 8 bases remaining between them. This CDR3 has 14 amino acids. CDR1 MDHEN and CDR2 SYDVKM come from the germline V gene.

The chain employs TRBV7-9 and TRBJ1-6; a weak D match, TRBD1 (6 bases). This CDR3 has 15 residues. The V gene's germline CDR1 is SEHNR and CDR2 FQNEAQ (reference sequence). V lost 4 bases, J lost 9 bases, and 16 bases lay in between. The CDR3 DNA is TGTGCCAGCAGCTCATCAGGGGCTCCGGGTTCACCCCTCCACTTT. Protein product: CASSSSGAPGSPLHF.

V usage is TRBV7-2 and J usage is TRBJ1-4; a possible D gene is TRBD1 (6 bases). Trimming shortened V by 1 base and J by 0 bases, and 6 bases separated the two germline ends. The CDR3 spans 15 residues. The germline CDR1 and CDR2 sequences are SGHTA and FQGNSA. CDR3 nucleotide sequence: TGTGCCAGCAGCTTAGGACAGGCAACTAATGAAAAACTGTTTTTT. Residues: CASSLGQATNEKLFF.